This paragraph covers one T cell receptor (beta chain) sequence. Its specificity is not known. The CDR3 covers 16 residues. Germline CDR1 is SGDLS and CDR2 is YYNGEE. V lost 4 bases and J 4 bases, leaving 17 bases between the germline ends. This specimen comes from a study of OX40 agonist ivuxolimab in advanced cancers. The assay was immunoSEQ multiplex PCR, and TCRdb's table has in-frame clones only and misses some. The sample records 20,000 to 25,000 clones, around four fifths being singletons. Broader study findings: Compared with CD4+, CD8+ T cells on average had more expanded clones.

The chain recombines TRBV9 with TRBJ2-2; D possibly uses TRBD1 or TRBD2 (5 bases each). Source: CD4+ or CD8+ T cells sorted from blood, taken in a trial of the OX40 agonist ivuxolimab. This clonotype was sampled from an adult with an advanced solid tumor such as melanoma, head and neck, liver or kidney cancer. Here the CDR3 reads CASSPRVTGATGELFF. The CDR3 nucleotides are TGTGCCAGCAGCCCCCGGGTAACCGGGGCCACCGGGGAGCTGTTTTTT.